This T cell receptor beta chain is from a study of naive and memory T cell subsets. Between the trimmed V and J ends, which lost 5 bases and 3 bases, there was a span of 11 bases. The CDR3 runs 14 residues. Germline values: CDR1 SEHNR, CDR2 FQNEAQ (reference sequence). Whole blood, 2 to 2.5 ml, came from adult healthy volunteers. Reverse transcription of blood and skin TCR RNA was primed at alpha and beta constant regions. Ligated cDNA underwent four rounds of PCR with nested alpha and beta constant region primers and SP2. TCRdb independently ran MiXCR on the 5' RACE reads; one entry per CDR3 protein. The sample lists more than 20,000 distinct CDR3 sequences; around 25% were seen once.

The V call is TRBV7-9, the J call TRBJ1-5; TRBD1 might be the D (6 bases). The receptor was isolated from a female donor in good health. The CDR3 spells CASSPTGYNQPQHF. The CDR3 nucleotides are TGTGCCAGCAGCCCGACAGGTTACAATCAGCCCCAGCATTTT.